A selection of T cell receptor beta chains follows, all from one sample in a study of shared clonotypes between healthy human individuals. Here immunoSEQ multiplex PCR was the method, and the copy in TCRdb shows in-frame clones only, minus some. Among under 650,000 clones listed, 90% to 96% were seen once. Material: naive CD4+ T cells sorted from blood. The source of these receptors is a woman in her thirties in good health. Both conserved end residues are part of each CDR3. The order of the fields is D gene, V gene, clone size, J gene, CDR3 DNA, CDR3 protein. D genes are given only for firm matches. Some rows mark clone size as missing; the rest say once, few, many or name a class of expanded clone.

d_gene: TRBD2; v_gene: TRBV6-6; abundance: -; j_gene: TRBJ2-7; CDR3nt: TGTGCCAGCAGTAGAATAGCGGGAGGGCTCGAGCAGTACTTC; CDR3aa: CASSRIAGGLEQYF
d_gene: -; v_gene: TRBV27; abundance: -; j_gene: TRBJ1-4; CDR3nt: TGTGCCAGCAGTGCTAACAGGGTTCGAGGGGTAACTAATGAAAAACTGTTTTTT; CDR3aa: CASSANRVRGVTNEKLFF
d_gene: -; v_gene: TRBV30; abundance: -; j_gene: TRBJ2-7; CDR3nt: TGTGCCTGGGCACCTAGGCTTATCTCCTACGAGCAGTACTTC; CDR3aa: CAWAPRLISYEQYF
d_gene: -; v_gene: TRBV4-1; abundance: -; j_gene: TRBJ1-5; CDR3nt: TGCGCCAGCAGCCAAATTTTCGGCAGGAAGTCGACCAATCAGCCCCAGCATTTT; CDR3aa: CASSQIFGRKSTNQPQHF
d_gene: TRBD1; v_gene: TRBV18; abundance: -; j_gene: TRBJ1-1; CDR3nt: TGTGCCAGCTCACCGCAAGGGGGCCGGAACACTGAAGCTTTCTTT; CDR3aa: CASSPQGGRNTEAFF
d_gene: -; v_gene: TRBV18; abundance: -; j_gene: TRBJ1-2; CDR3nt: TGTGCCAGCTCACCAAGGACGGGCAGGGAGAACTATGGCTACACCTTC; CDR3aa: CASSPRTGRENYGYTF
d_gene: -; v_gene: TRBV14; abundance: few; j_gene: TRBJ1-1; CDR3nt: TGTGCCAGCAGCCAGCAGGGTAACACTGAAGCTTTCTTT; CDR3aa: CASSQQGNTEAFF
d_gene: -; v_gene: TRBV28; abundance: -; j_gene: TRBJ1-6; CDR3nt: TGTGCCAGTTATGGGGGGACTTGGAATAATTCACCCCTCCACTTT; CDR3aa: CASYGGTWNNSPLHF
d_gene: -; v_gene: TRBV7-7; abundance: -; j_gene: TRBJ1-1; CDR3nt: TGTGCCAGCAGCCCCGGAGCTGGCACTGAAGCTTTCTTT; CDR3aa: CASSPGAGTEAFF
d_gene: TRBD1; v_gene: TRBV13; abundance: -; j_gene: TRBJ1-6; CDR3nt: TGTGCCAGCAGCTTAGGCTTCATCCGGGACAGAAATTCACCCCTCCACTTT; CDR3aa: CASSLGFIRDRNSPLHF
d_gene: -; v_gene: TRBV18; abundance: -; j_gene: TRBJ1-5; CDR3nt: TGTGCCAGCTCACCACAAGACAGCAATCAGCCCCAGCATTTT; CDR3aa: CASSPQDSNQPQHF
d_gene: TRBD2; v_gene: TRBV10-3; abundance: -; j_gene: TRBJ2-7; CDR3nt: TGTGCCATCAGTGACCCGGGGGGGGACTTTTCCAACGAGCAGTACTTC; CDR3aa: CAISDPGGDFSNEQYF
d_gene: -; v_gene: TRBV29-1; abundance: -; j_gene: TRBJ2-7; CDR3nt: TGCAGCGTTGGATCCGACTACGAGCAGTACTTC; CDR3aa: CSVGSDYEQYF
d_gene: TRBD2; v_gene: TRBV14; abundance: -; j_gene: TRBJ2-1; CDR3nt: TGTGCCAGCAGCCAAAAGGGTTGGTCTAGCGGGATCCACAATGAGCAGTTCTTC; CDR3aa: CASSQKGWSSGIHNEQFF
d_gene: -; v_gene: TRBV19; abundance: once; j_gene: TRBJ2-1; CDR3nt: TGTGCCAGTAGTATATCAGTGGGCAATGAGCAGTTCTTC; CDR3aa: CASSISVGNEQFF
d_gene: -; v_gene: TRBV6-1; abundance: -; j_gene: TRBJ1-4; CDR3nt: TGTGCCAGCAACCGTCAGATAAATGAAAAACTGTTTTTT; CDR3aa: CASNRQINEKLFF
d_gene: TRBD1; v_gene: TRBV5-6; abundance: once; j_gene: TRBJ2-3; CDR3nt: TGTGCCAGCAGCCCGGCCCGGGACAGAGTCACAGATACGCAGTATTTT; CDR3aa: CASSPARDRVTDTQYF
d_gene: -; v_gene: TRBV6-5; abundance: -; j_gene: TRBJ1-5; CDR3nt: TGTGCCAGCAGACCGCGATTGAATAGCAATCAGCCCCAGCATTTT; CDR3aa: CASRPRLNSNQPQHF
d_gene: -; v_gene: TRBV6-5; abundance: -; j_gene: TRBJ2-7; CDR3nt: TGTGCCAGCAGTCCGGACGGGCCTTCCTACGAGCAGTACTTC; CDR3aa: CASSPDGPSYEQYF
d_gene: -; v_gene: TRBV5-6; abundance: -; j_gene: TRBJ2-3; CDR3nt: TGTGCCAGCAGCTACACAGATACGCAGTATTTT; CDR3aa: CASSYTDTQYF
d_gene: -; v_gene: TRBV7-9; abundance: -; j_gene: TRBJ2-4; CDR3nt: TGTGCCAGCAGCTTAGGGGGATTCAAAAACATTCAGTACTTC; CDR3aa: CASSLGGFKNIQYF
d_gene: -; v_gene: TRBV10-3; abundance: -; j_gene: TRBJ2-3; CDR3nt: TGTGCCATCAGTAACAGCACAGATACGCAGTATTTT; CDR3aa: CAISNSTDTQYF
d_gene: -; v_gene: TRBV5-1; abundance: -; j_gene: TRBJ2-7; CDR3nt: TGCGCCAGCAGCGTCGGGACGCCGGGTCCTTACGAGCAGTACTTC; CDR3aa: CASSVGTPGPYEQYF
d_gene: TRBD1; v_gene: TRBV7-2; abundance: -; j_gene: TRBJ2-7; CDR3nt: TGTGCCAGCAGCTTAGAACAGGGGGCTGGCGAGCAGTACTTC; CDR3aa: CASSLEQGAGEQYF
d_gene: -; v_gene: TRBV18; abundance: -; j_gene: TRBJ2-7; CDR3nt: TGTGCCAGCTCACCGGCGGCAGGGGGGAACGAGCAGTACTTC; CDR3aa: CASSPAAGGNEQYF
d_gene: -; v_gene: TRBV21-1; abundance: -; j_gene: TRBJ2-7; CDR3nt: TGTGCCAGCAGGCTACGATTCCGGGACGGCTACGAGCAGTACTTC; CDR3aa: CASRLRFRDGYEQYF
d_gene: TRBD2; v_gene: TRBV10-1; abundance: -; j_gene: TRBJ2-1; CDR3nt: TGCGCCAGCAGTGAGCAAGCGGGGCATCCCTACAATGAGCAGTTCTTC; CDR3aa: CASSEQAGHPYNEQFF
d_gene: TRBD2; v_gene: TRBV10-2; abundance: -; j_gene: TRBJ2-7; CDR3nt: TGCGCCAGCAGTGACGGCAGGTTAGCGGGACCCCCCTCCGAGCAGTACTTC; CDR3aa: CASSDGRLAGPPSEQYF